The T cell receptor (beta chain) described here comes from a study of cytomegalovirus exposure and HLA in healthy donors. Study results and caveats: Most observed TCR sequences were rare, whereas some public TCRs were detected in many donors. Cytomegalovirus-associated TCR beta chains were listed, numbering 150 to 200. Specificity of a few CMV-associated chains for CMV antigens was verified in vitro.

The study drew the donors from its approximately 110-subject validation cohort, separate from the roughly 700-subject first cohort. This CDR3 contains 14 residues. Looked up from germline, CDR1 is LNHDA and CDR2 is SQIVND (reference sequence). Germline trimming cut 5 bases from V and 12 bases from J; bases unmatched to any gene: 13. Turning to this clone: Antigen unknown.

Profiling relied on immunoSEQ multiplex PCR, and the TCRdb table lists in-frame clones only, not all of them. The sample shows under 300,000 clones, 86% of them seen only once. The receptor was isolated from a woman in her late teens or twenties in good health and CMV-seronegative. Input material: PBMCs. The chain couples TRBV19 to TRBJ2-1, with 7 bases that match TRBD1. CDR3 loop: CASSVGQAPRGQFF. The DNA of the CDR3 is TGTGCCAGTAGTGTCGGACAGGCCCCACGGGGGCAGTTCTTC. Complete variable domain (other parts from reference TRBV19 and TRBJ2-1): DGGITQSPKYLFRKEGQNVTLSCEQNLNHDAMYWYRQDPGQGLRLIYYSQIVNDFQKGDIAEGYSVSREKKESFPLTVTSAQKNPTAFYLCASSVGQAPRGQFFGPGTRLTVL.